The 28 T cell receptor beta chains presented below share a single source sample, sequenced in a study of tumor-infiltrating lymphocytes in primary liver carcinoma. Production of TCR beta cDNA used roughly 0.55 ug total RNA together with a constant-region primer. Libraries for TCR beta were built through three nested multiplex PCR rounds, which together made up a slightly modified ARM-PCR procedure. Both of the initial two PCR rounds ran for nine to eleven cycles and employed TRBV1-TRBV30 forward primers alongside a C-beta reverse primer. TCRdb re-derived calls from the multiplex PCR reads in MiXCR, one entry per CDR3 protein. The table shows 100,000 to 150,000 distinct CDR3 sequences, with 55% to 75% occurring only once. Unsorted bulk tissue, roughly 20-32 mg of it, served as the source for co-extraction of RNA and DNA. Sequencing was done on a sample of liver tumor tissue from sampling region 3. Subset described: tumor region T3, left-lateral pole. The receptors come from a woman aged 55-69 years with primary liver carcinoma and hepatitis B virus infection.

This clonotype was seen many times. The rearrangement uses TRBV29-1 and TRBJ2-7, with 10 nucleotides matching TRBD2. Per the germline V gene, CDR1 is SQVTM and CDR2 is ANQGSEA. The CDR3 spans 13 residues. Losses at the gene ends were 8 bases for V and 2 bases for J; bases not matched to a gene: 6. In DNA, the CDR3 is TGCAGCATACAAGCGGGGGGGGCCTACGAGCAGTACTTC. Its translation: CSIQAGGAYEQYF.

This clonotype was detected only a few times. A single base separates this from a much larger clone, so it may be a read error. The chain joins TRBV5-1 to TRBJ2-7, with TRBD2 as a possible D gene (5 bases). The germline gives CDR1 SGHRS, CDR2 YFSETQ. The CDR3 covers 16 residues. The V end was cut by 3 bases, the J end by 0 bases, with 16 bases between. The CDR3 is CASSSSTGIVSYEQYF. The CDR3 DNA is TGCGCCAGCAGCTCCTCCACCGGGATAGTCTCCTACGAGCAGTACTTC.

Turning to this clonotype: A much more abundant neighbour one base away suggests this may be a read error. The J gene is TRBJ2-7, the V gene TRBV14, with 9 nucleotides matching TRBD2. Per germline, CDR1 SGHDN and CDR2 FVKESK. The CDR3 contains 17 residues. In DNA form, the CDR3 reads TGTACCAGCAGCAAGGACGCTAGCGGGACTAACTCATACGAGCAGTACTTC. Amino acid sequence: CTSSKDASGTNSYEQYF.

This clonotype has more than one count but fewer than ten. A much larger clonotype is one base distant, so this may be a read error. The chain uses TRBV29-1 and TRBJ2-7; 10 bases are a match to TRBD1. The germline V gene encodes CDR1 SQVTM and CDR2 ANQGSEA. The CDR3 contains 13 residues. CDR3: CSVGDRGGYEQCF. In DNA, the CDR3 is TGCAGCGTTGGGGACAGGGGTGGGTACGAGCAGTGCTTC.

As to this clonotype: The junction departs from germline at one end; a sequencing error may be responsible. The rearrangement links TRBV29-1 to TRBJ1-1; 7 bases match TRBD1. The CDR3 has 13 amino acids. Germline lookup yields CDR1 SQVTM and CDR2 ANQGSEA. The CDR3 loop reads CSVNRQGQTEAFF. CDR3 nucleotide sequence: TGCAGCGTCAACCGACAGGGTCAGACTGAAGCTTTCTTC. The variable domain in full, with the rest retrieved from reference TRBV29-1 and TRBJ1-1, is SAVISQKPSRDICQRGTSLTIQCQVDSQVTMMFWYRQQPGQSLTLIATANQGSEATYESGFVIDKFPISRPNLTFSTLTVSNMSPEDSSIYLCSVNRQGQTEAFFGQGTRLTVV.

On this clonotype itself: One end of the junction is discordant with germline, which a read error may explain. The chain joins TRBV7-9 to TRBJ2-3; D remains unclear. The length of the CDR3 is 14 residues. Looked up from germline, CDR1 is SEHNR and CDR2 is FQNEAQ (reference sequence). DNA for the CDR3: TGTGCCAGCAGCTTATCATGGGGAACAGATACGCGGTATTTT. Translation: CASSLSWGTDTRYF.

About this clonotype: The CDR3 carries no conserved terminal phenylalanine or tryptophan, so it likely arises from a read error. The rearrangement links TRBV29-1 to TRBJ1-1, with D unresolved. The V gene's germline CDR1 is SQVTM and CDR2 ANQGSEA. This CDR3 is 11 amino acids long. Trimming stripped 8 bases from V and 11 bases from J, with 18 bases between. The CDR3 DNA sequence: TGCAGCTTAGCCACCGATGCTATCGCTTTCTAT. It codes for CSLATDAIAFY.

Regarding this clonotype: One end of the junction fails to match germline, which may point to a read error. The chain couples TRBV11-2 to TRBJ2-1; 8 bases map to TRBD2. The CDR3 spans 17 residues. Germline CDR1 SGHAT, CDR2 FQNNGV. CDR3: CASSLGLVTGGPNEQFF. The DNA for the CDR3 is TGTGCCAGTAGCTTGGGTCTGGTAACGGGAGGGCCGAATGAGCAGTTCTTC.

Details on this clonotype: This may be a read error: a much more frequent sequence differs by one nucleotide. The gene calls are TRBV11-2 and TRBJ2-5; 9 nucleotides agree with TRBD2. The CDR3 extends over 17 amino acids. CDR1 is SGHAT, CDR2 FQNNGV, per germline. CDR3 bases: TGTGTCAGCAGCGCCTCGTCGACTAGCGGAAGTAGGGAGACCCAGTACTTC. Translation gives CVSSASSTSGSRETQYF.

On this clonotype: A read error may produce the germline difference seen at one junction end. The J gene is TRBJ2-7, the V gene TRBV5-4, with TRBD2 as a possible D gene (6 bases). Germline loops: CDR1 SGHNT, CDR2 YYREEE (reference sequence). This CDR3 region has 14 residues. For the CDR3, the DNA is TGTGCCAACAGCTTAAGGAGGAGGGCCTACGAGCAGTACTTC. Amino acids: CANSLRRRAYEQYF.

A note on this clonotype: This may arise from a read error, as a much more abundant clone is one base away. V and J are TRBV29-1 and TRBJ1-2; TRBD1 matches 7 bases. The ends lost 3 bases at V and 5 bases at J; junction bases unmatched: 9. The germline V gene has CDR1 SQVTM and CDR2 ANQGSEA. The CDR3 contains 14 residues. DNA for the CDR3: TGCAGCGTTGAGCCCCGGAGGGGGCCTTATGGCTACACCTTC. It yields the protein CSVEPRRGPYGYTF.

As to this clonotype: Given a much more abundant clone one base away, this may be a read error. The CDR3, as DNA: TGTGCCAGCAGCTCCCAGCGGGACGGGGGGCAGTACTTC. Amino acid sequence: CASSSQRDGGQYF. This chain joins TRBV7-9 and TRBJ2-7; 7 positions agree with TRBD2. Germline V gene data show CDR1 as SEHNR and CDR2 as FQNEAQ (reference sequence). The junction had 9 bases not matched to a gene; V was cut back by 4 bases and J by 9 bases. The CDR3 totals 13 residues.

About this clonotype: This may come from a read error, since a much larger clone is one base off. This chain uses TRBV4-2 with TRBJ2-3; 11 nucleotides match TRBD2. This CDR3 is 17 amino acids long. Germline V lookup: CDR1 LGHNA, CDR2 YNFKEQ. The CDR3 bases are TGTGCCAGCAGCCGCCAACTAGCGGGGGATAGCACAGATATGCAGTATTTT. Translation: CASSRQLAGDSTDMQYF.

This clonotype showed up just a few times. One base away lies a much larger clone, so this may be a sequencing read error. This chain joins TRBV29-1 and TRBJ1-1; no reliable D call. This CDR3 is 12 amino acids long. CDR1 SQVTM and CDR2 ANQGSEA come from the germline V gene. Here the CDR3 reads CSVGGKGTEALF. In nucleotides, the CDR3 is TGCAGCGTTGGTGGGAAGGGCACTGAAGCTCTCTTT.

As regards this clonotype: At one boundary the junction diverges from the germline segment, which might be a read error. The chain recombines TRBV11-2 with TRBJ1-1; 8 nucleotides align to TRBD1. The germline V gene encodes CDR1 SGHAT and CDR2 FQNNGV. This CDR3 has 15 residues. CDR3 bases: TGTACCAGCAGCCGCGGACAGGGAGCGTCGCTTGAAGCTTTCTTT. It codes for CTSSRGQGASLEAFF.

V is TRBV11-1 and J is TRBJ2-7, with 10 bases that match TRBD2. The CDR3 is 16 residues long. The germline gives CDR1 SGHAT, CDR2 FQDESV (reference sequence). Unmatched junction bases numbered 9, after V lost 6 bases and J lost 1 base. Here the CDR3 reads CASSLLGTSDSYEQYF. CDR3 bases: TGTGCCAGCAGTTTATTAGGGACTAGCGATTCCTACGAGCAGTACTTC. Full variable domain (remainder filled in from reference TRBV11-1 and TRBJ2-7): EAEVAQSPRYKITEKSQAVAFWCDPISGHATLYWYRQILGQGPELLVQFQDESVVDDSQLPKDRFSAERLKGVDSTLKIQPAELGDSAMYLCASSLLGTSDSYEQYFGPGTRLTVT.

The chain employs TRBV11-1 and TRBJ2-7, with D possibly matching TRBD1 (6 bases). The ends were cut back, 5 bases at V and 6 bases at J, with 20 bases in the middle. Per the germline V gene, CDR1 is SGHAT and CDR2 is FQDESV (reference sequence). This CDR3 spans 15 amino acids. CDR3 sequence: CASSPTGRGACEQYF. DNA of the CDR3: TGTGCCAGCAGCCCCACCGGCAGGGGTGCCTGCGAGCAGTACTTC. Full variable domain (remainder filled in from reference TRBV11-1 and TRBJ2-7): EAEVAQSPRYKITEKSQAVAFWCDPISGHATLYWYRQILGQGPELLVQFQDESVVDDSQLPKDRFSAERLKGVDSTLKIQPAELGDSAMYLCASSPTGRGACEQYFGPGTRLTVT.

With respect to this clonotype: At one end, the junction sequence differs from germline, possibly due to a read error. V usage is TRBV9 and J usage is TRBJ2-1, with TRBD2 matching 9 bases. The CDR3 is 16 residues long. Germline loops: CDR1 SGDLS, CDR2 YYNGEE. The CDR3 loop reads CASSVGTTSGYNELFF. The CDR3 DNA reads as TGTGCCAGCAGCGTAGGAACGACTAGCGGATACAATGAGCTGTTCTTC.

The genes are TRBV28 and TRBJ1-6; D gene unclear. Per germline, CDR1 MDHEN and CDR2 SYDVKM. V lost 7 bases to trimming and J lost 9 bases, with 16 bases between them. The CDR3 is 14 amino acids. The DNA for the CDR3 is TGTGCCAGCAACCGAAAGGGATGGGGTTCACCCCTCCACTTT. It translates to CASNRKGWGSPLHF.

Comment on this clonotype: This may come from a read error, since a much larger clone is one base off. This rearrangement joins TRBV5-6 to TRBJ2-7, with 8 bases identical to TRBD2. Germline CDR1 SGHDT, CDR2 YYEEEE. The CDR3 contains 15 residues. In DNA, the CDR3 is TGTACCAGCAGCTTGGGGGGGACTAGGAGACACGAGCAGTACTTC. Its protein is CTSSLGGTRRHEQYF.

CDR3: CASSQEVGLLCKNIQYF. Written as DNA, the CDR3 is TGTGCCAGCAGCCAAGAGGTCGGTCTCCTCTGTAAAAACATTCAGTACTTC. J is TRBJ2-4 and V is TRBV4-2; no clear D gene. The germline V and J ends were trimmed by 0 bases and 4 bases, with 16 bases remaining between them. Looked up from germline, CDR1 is LGHNA and CDR2 is YNFKEQ. The CDR3 runs to 17 residues.

The chain combines TRBV4-1 with TRBJ2-1, with 8 bases lining up with TRBD1. The CDR3 runs to 16 residues. V gave up 4 bases and J gave up 0 bases; unmatched junction bases: 5. CDR1 is MGHRA and CDR2 is YSYEKL in the germline V gene. The CDR3 DNA is TGCGCCAGCAGCCTGGACAGGGCACTCTCCTACAATGAGCAGTTCTTC. Translation gives CASSLDRALSYNEQFF.

Ten or more counts support this clonotype. The CDR3 region has the DNA TGTGCCAGCAGTGGGACAGGGACTAACACCGGGGAGCTGTTTTTT. As protein: CASSGTGTNTGELFF. This sequence joins TRBV12-3 or TRBV12-4 and TRBJ2-2; 9 positions match TRBD1. This CDR3 is built from 15 residues. The ends lost 5 bases at V and 2 bases at J; junction bases unmatched: 3.

Of note for this clonotype: Possible read error: a much larger clone is one base away. The V call is TRBV10-1, the J call TRBJ2-7, with D uncertain. Trimming removed 4 bases at V and 5 bases at J, with 18 bases between. Germline V lookup: CDR1 WNHNN, CDR2 SYGVQD (reference sequence). The CDR3 has 15 residues. CDR3 amino acids: CASSASQRRGHEQYF. The DNA of the CDR3 is TGCGCCAGCAGTGCGTCTCAGAGAAGAGGCCACGAGCAGTACTTC.

The table lists this clonotype with many counts. The rearrangement joins TRBV29-1 to TRBJ2-1, with 14 bases aligning to TRBD2. Per the germline V gene, CDR1 is SQVTM and CDR2 is ANQGSEA. V trimming: 8 bases; J trimming: 6 bases; junction bases outside the gene matches: 6. The CDR3 contains 14 residues. The CDR3 DNA is TGCAGCTTTTGTGGGACTAGCGGGGGCAATGAGCAGTTCTTC. Translating gives CSFCGTSGGNEQFF.

The J gene is TRBJ2-5, the V gene TRBV30; 7 bases align to TRBD2. This CDR3 comprises 16 residues. After removal of 3 bases from V and 1 base from J, the junction contained 11 bases not matched to a gene. Germline V lookup: CDR1 GTSNPN, CDR2 SVGIG (reference sequence). CDR3 sequence (DNA): TGTGCCTGGAGCCTAGCGGTAGCGCGGGGCCAAGAGACCCAGTACTTC. Protein sequence: CAWSLAVARGQETQYF.

For this clonotype: Mismatch with germline at one junction end may stem from a read error. V gene TRBV10-1 combines with J gene TRBJ2-3; D call uncertain. In germline, CDR1 is WNHNN, CDR2 SYGVQD (reference sequence). The CDR3 spans 14 residues. CDR3 coding DNA: TGCACCAGCAGTGAGGCAGTGGCAGGAGATACGCAGTATTTT. As protein: CTSSEAVAGDTQYF.

On this clonotype itself: A much larger clone lies one base from this, so it may be a read error. The V and J genes are TRBV6-5 and TRBJ2-1; D possibly corresponds to TRBD2 (5 bases). Germline V gene lookup returns CDR1 MNHEY and CDR2 SVGAGI. V lost 2 bases and J 10 bases, leaving 21 bases between the germline ends. The CDR3 runs to 16 residues. The CDR3 sequence: CASSYPTNAGEREQFF. In DNA, the CDR3 is TGTGCCAGCAGTTACCCTACTAACGCCGGGGAGAGAGAGCAGTTCTTC.